This T cell receptor (beta chain) originates from a study of blood T cell repertoires in COVID-19. On the study more broadly: Samples came from the United States, Italy and Spain, spanning acute and convalescent COVID-19.

The V end was cut by 5 bases, the J end by 3 bases, with 10 bases between. CDR3 length: 13 amino acids. The germline CDR1 and CDR2 sequences are MNHEY and SMNVEV (reference sequence). Recruitment covered fewer than 25 US areas and drew participants whose ages spanned about 18 to 100 years. Which cohort a participant joined came from the clinical history participants gave. Cohort 3 recovered donors had two negative PCRs, clearance, or symptom resolution. The method was immunoSEQ multiplex PCR; TCRdb's version includes in-frame clones alone and lacks a portion of them. The repertoire holds about 150,000 clones, with about nine tenths as singletons.

This TCR was sampled from a man between 50 and 59 years old who had recovered from COVID-19. The rearrangement links TRBV27 to TRBJ1-1, with no clear D. The sample taken for sequencing was PBMCs or T cells enriched from blood (not recorded which). In DNA form, the CDR3 reads TGTGCCAGCAGTCAACGGAGGGACACTGAAGCTTTCTTT. Its protein is CASSQRRDTEAFF.